This T cell receptor beta chain appears in the sequencing data of a study of neurological immune-mediated disorders. Study-wide results and caveats: None of the CDR3 amino acid sequences found in expanded clones was shared across subjects. This suggests that the TCR-beta repertoires were private in all groups.

TCRdb passed the 5' RACE reads through MiXCR, listing each CDR3 protein once. The sample has 100,000 or so distinct CDR3 sequences; 3.5% are singletons. The CDR3 is 16 amino acids. The V end lost 2 bases, the J end lost 4 bases, and 15 bases lay between the germline ends. This clonotype was counted at least ten times. Its antigen is undetermined. The sample was PBMCs. The chain has TRBV12-3 or TRBV12-4 and TRBJ2-1; tentatively, D is TRBD1 (6 bases). The receptor was derived from a woman in her late teens or twenties with multiple sclerosis. As DNA, the CDR3 is TGTGCCAGCAGTTTACCCGACAGGCTACTTTACAATGAGCAGTTCTTC. As protein: CASSLPDRLLYNEQFF.